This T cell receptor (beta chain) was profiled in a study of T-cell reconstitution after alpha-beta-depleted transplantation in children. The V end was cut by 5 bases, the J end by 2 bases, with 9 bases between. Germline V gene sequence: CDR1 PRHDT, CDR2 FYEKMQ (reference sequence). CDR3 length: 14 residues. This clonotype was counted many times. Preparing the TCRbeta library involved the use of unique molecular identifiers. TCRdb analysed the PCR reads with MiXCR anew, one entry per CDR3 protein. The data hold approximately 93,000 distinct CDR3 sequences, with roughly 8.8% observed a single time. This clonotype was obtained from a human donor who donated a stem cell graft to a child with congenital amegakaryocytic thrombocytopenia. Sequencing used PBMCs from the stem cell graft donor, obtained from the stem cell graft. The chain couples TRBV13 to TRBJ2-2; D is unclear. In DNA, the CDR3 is TGTGCCAGCAGCCCAAGTCCCAACACCGGGGAGCTGTTTTTT. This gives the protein CASSPSPNTGELFF. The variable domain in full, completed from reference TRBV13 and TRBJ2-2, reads AAGVIQSPRHLIKEKRETATLKCYPIPRHDTVYWYQQGPGQDPQFLISFYEKMQSDKGSIPDRFSAQQFSDYHSELNMSSLELGDSALYFCASSPSPNTGELFFGEGSRLTVL.